The source of this T cell receptor beta chain is a study of Graves' ophthalmopathy and Graves' hyperthyroidism (dated by TCRdb to 2017 to 2018). Broadly, across the study: Stable hyperthyroidism was defined as no progression to ophthalmopathy within 18 months of follow-up. In total, around 140 blood samples were TCR-sequenced: approximately 42 ophthalmopathy, under 80 hyperthyroidism and approximately 17 hyperthyroidism-to-ophthalmopathy patients. T-cell repertoires of thyroid tissue and blood were compared in 5 or 6 hyperthyroidism patients. Following sampling, methimazole starting at 30 mg daily was administered to hyperthyroidism patients, and high-dose intravenous methylprednisolone was administered to ophthalmopathy patients. An independent validation cohort comprised 18 hyperthyroidism patients and 15 to 17 patients who later progressed from hyperthyroidism to ophthalmopathy. To explore V-J signatures distinguishing ophthalmopathy from hyperthyroidism, a discovery set of 100 patients (roughly 45 ophthalmopathy, about 57 stable hyperthyroidism) was enrolled. To tell Graves' ophthalmopathy apart from Graves' hyperthyroidism, and to predict which patients would progress to ophthalmopathy, the study relied on TCR beta repertoire signatures.

This clonotype came up many times. This clone's antigen is unknown. Base qualities are missing; no much larger clone stands one base away. Hyperthyroidism patients were newly diagnosed, were aged 18 to 65 years, and had a disease duration under 2 months. Patients with other autoimmune diseases, uncontrolled infections, pregnancy or lactation were excluded. Clinical symptoms, serum thyroxine, TRAb, thyroid ultrasound and orbital computed tomography were used for diagnosis. Trizol reagent was used to extract the total RNA, and its quality was then checked on an Agilent 2100 Bioanalyzer. What the work shows at the level of the full study, not this receptor alone: Sample size was not statistically predetermined, and group allocation was not concealed from the investigators. In validation, the model predicted ophthalmopathy progression with over 60% sensitivity and 72.22% specificity; 12 predicted patients were CT-confirmed with GO in a median of 6.5 months. Among expanded thyroid clonotypes with frequency above 0.001, most also showed up in blood, which suggests that blood repertoires may reflect the thyroid immune response. The 13-signature model separated ophthalmopathy from stable hyperthyroidism with around 90% sensitivity and 81% to 82% specificity in cross-validation, and 80%/75% in the test set.

The CDR3 holds 20 amino acids from the cysteine to the phenylalanine. Of the read, only the CDR3 DNA is kept; its 60 bases are in frame from base 1. CDR1 and CDR2 are drawn from the germline V gene: KGHDR, SFDVKD. Germline trimming amounts to 6 bases on V and 2 bases on J, with 15 as the count of junction bases outside the gene matches. For repertoire sequencing, TCR beta CDR3 regions were amplified from RNA transcripts. A first-round RT-PCR used HTBI primers with the Qiagen OneStep RT-PCR kit, followed by a second-round multiplex PCR, size selection and purification. Sequencing of the libraries was carried out on an Illumina HiSeq2000 in paired-end mode with 100 bp reads. For the original study's pipeline: SOAPnuke was used to process the reads, throwing out any read that had adapters, had uncalled bases, had a mean Phred below 15, or lacked an exact constant-primer or identifier match. COPE v1.2.5 was used to merge high-quality paired reads. Clonotypes were defined as unique nucleotide sequences and were aligned to IMGT TRB V, D and J references using MiTCR v1.1. Analysis was restricted to V-J combinations with a frequency above 0.0001, which covered over 98% of repertoires. For each V-J combination, a TCR clonal expansion and chaos score was defined as F50 clonal expansion divided by the chaos observed in the TCRdist matrix. Welch's t-statistics and random forest were used to narrow the features down to 13 V-J combinations, which were then fed into a naive Bayes classifier. The similarity between thyroid and blood repertoires was quantified using the Morisita-Horn index. In TCRdb, the public reads were trimmed at Q25 with fastp and aligned with MiXCR, with productive beta chains retained. Every distinct CDR3 protein forms one entry, paired with its most common genes and DNA. The V and J calls reflect TCRdb's pipeline rather than the authors' work. The sample table contains some 1.1 million distinct CDR3 sequences; only one count was recorded for 35% to 40% of them. The ten largest account for more than 9.5% of the sample.

This sequence originates from an adult man with Graves' hyperthyroidism. Sequencing used peripheral blood or thyroid tissue (not recorded which). This chain is built from TRBV24-1 and TRBJ2-5, with TRBD2 matching 15 junction bases. The CDR3 is CATSKGLAGGSTRVQETQYF. The DNA is as follows: TGTGCCACCAGTAAGGGACTAGCGGGAGGAAGTACGCGGGTACAAGAGACCCAGTACTTC.